The 17 T cell receptor beta chains below were found in one sample sequenced in a study of T cell responses to AZD1222 COVID-19 vaccine. Generated by immunoSEQ multiplex PCR, the TCRdb table keeps only in-frame clones and is missing some. In the table there are about 110,000 clones, 75% to 90% of which are singletons. The material was peripheral blood, obtained 28 days after the second AZD1222 dose. The receptor source for this set is an adult who received the AZD1222 COVID-19 vaccine.

The V and J genes are TRBV5-1 and TRBJ2-1; 11 nucleotides line up with TRBD2. The CDR3 totals 16 residues. V shed 2 bases, J shed 4 bases, and the junction held 5 bases outside the gene matches. Germline V gene sequence: CDR1 SGHRS, CDR2 YFSETQ. In nucleotides, the CDR3 is TGCGCCAGCAGCTTAACCGGGACTAGCGGTTACAATGAGCAGTTCTTC. Its protein product is CASSLTGTSGYNEQFF.

The chain recombines TRBV6-5 with TRBJ2-5; the match to TRBD2 covers 14 bases. The germline V gene has CDR1 MNHEY and CDR2 SVGAGI. V dropped 8 bases and J dropped 5; count of bases not matched to a gene: 4. The CDR3 is made up of 14 amino acids. The chain's CDR3 is CASGTSGSAETQYF. DNA of the CDR3: TGTGCCAGCGGGACTAGCGGGAGTGCGGAGACCCAGTACTTC.

J is TRBJ2-2 and V is TRBV5-1; 9 positions agree with TRBD1. The CDR3 runs to 15 residues. Germline trimming cut 2 bases from V and 7 bases from J; bases unmatched to any gene: 6. Germline lookup yields CDR1 SGHRS and CDR2 YFSETQ. The CDR3 DNA reads as TGCGCCAGCAGCTTTACAGGGGGCGTCCGCGGGGAGCTGTTTTTT. Protein: CASSFTGGVRGELFF.

This chain joins TRBV5-1 and TRBJ2-1, with 13 bases that match TRBD2. This CDR3 contains 15 residues. The germline CDR1 and CDR2 sequences are SGHRS and YFSETQ. Trimming at V came to 2 bases and at J to 6 bases, leaving 2 bases not matched to a gene. The CDR3 bases are TGCGCCAGCAGCTTAAGGACTAGCGGGAGCAATGAGCAGTTCTTC. Amino acid sequence: CASSLRTSGSNEQFF.

This clone has more than one count but fewer than ten. DNA for the CDR3: TGTGCCAGCAGTGAGGACGCAGGGCTTCGCAATTCACCCCTCCACTTT. Protein: CASSEDAGLRNSPLHF. The chain links TRBV25-1 to TRBJ1-6; a weak D match, TRBD1 (5 bases). Between the trimmed V and J ends, which lost 3 bases and 7 bases, there was a span of 16 bases. The CDR3 runs 16 residues. In germline, CDR1 is MGHDK, CDR2 SYGVNS. Using reference TRBV25-1 and TRBJ1-6 for the parts outside the CDR3, the full variable domain is EADIYQTPRYLVIGTGKKITLECSQTMGHDKMYWYQQDPGMELHLIHYSYGVNSTEKGDLSSESTVSRIRTEHFPLTLESARPSHTSQYLCASSEDAGLRNSPLHFGNGTRLTVT.

V and J are TRBV5-1 and TRBJ2-7; 7 nucleotides line up with TRBD1. The trim removed 4 bases at V and 5 bases at J, leaving 6 bases unmatched. The germline CDR1 and CDR2 sequences are SGHRS and YFSETQ. This CDR3 has 13 amino acids. CDR3 amino acids: CASSPGTADEQYF. The CDR3 DNA reads as TGCGCCAGCAGCCCGGGGACAGCCGACGAGCAGTACTTC.

The chain is built from TRBV28 and TRBJ2-3; no clear D gene. Looked up from germline, CDR1 is MDHEN and CDR2 is SYDVKM. The V gene lost 5 bases and the J gene lost 2 bases, with 5 bases spanning the gap. This CDR3 comprises 12 residues. The CDR3 region has the DNA TGTGCCAGCAGTGTCCTCACAGATACGCAGTATTTT. Translating it yields CASSVLTDTQYF.

The rearrangement joins TRBV19 to TRBJ2-7; D may be TRBD2 (6 bases). Germline V gene lookup returns CDR1 LNHDA and CDR2 SQIVND (reference sequence). The CDR3 has 13 amino acids. Trimming cost V 7 bases and J 0 bases, with 10 bases left between them. The CDR3 spells CASNPRGSYEQYF. The CDR3 DNA sequence: TGTGCCAGTAACCCGCGGGGCTCCTACGAGCAGTACTTC.

V and J are TRBV3-1 (or the pseudogene TRBV3-2) and TRBJ2-7, with D unresolved. The V and J ends lost 2 bases and 4 bases respectively, with 6 bases between them. The CDR3 runs 12 residues. The germline V gene has CDR1 LGHDT and CDR2 YNNKEL (reference sequence). This chain's CDR3 is CASSQSQYEQYF. The CDR3 DNA follows: TGTGCCAGCAGCCAAAGTCAGTACGAGCAGTACTTC.

This chain links TRBV6-5 with TRBJ2-2; D may match TRBD1 or TRBD2 (7 bases each). The CDR3 length is 15 residues. CDR1 and CDR2 from the germline V gene are MNHEY and SVGAGI. Deletions cut 6 bases from V and 5 bases from J, with 16 bases between. The CDR3 coding sequence is TGTGCCAGCAGGCGGGGGACAGCTCTAACCGGGGAGCTGTTTTTT. Amino acid sequence: CASRRGTALTGELFF.

The gene calls are TRBV27 and TRBJ2-7, with TRBD2 matching over 11 bases. The CDR3 spans 13 residues. Per the germline V gene, CDR1 is MNHEY and CDR2 is SMNVEV (reference sequence). Unmatched junction bases numbered 8, after V lost 5 bases and J lost 11 bases. The CDR3 region is CASSPWTSGFKYF. CDR3 nucleotide sequence: TGTGCCAGCAGTCCCTGGACTAGCGGGTTCAAGTACTTC.

The gene calls are TRBV19 and TRBJ2-5; TRBD2 aligns across 8 bases. Trimming took 8 bases from V and 4 from J; bases not matched to a gene: 9. The CDR3 totals 14 residues. Looked up from germline, CDR1 is LNHDA and CDR2 is SQIVND (reference sequence). The CDR3 sequence: CASANSGILETQYF. Here the CDR3 DNA reads TGTGCCAGTGCGAATAGCGGGATCCTAGAGACCCAGTACTTC.

J is TRBJ2-1 and V is TRBV7-6; 9 nucleotides match TRBD2. The length of the CDR3 is 16 residues. With 6 bases clipped from V and 7 bases from J, the junction kept 13 bases outside the gene matches. Germline-derived CDR1 and CDR2 are SGHVS and FNYEAQ. This chain's CDR3 is CASSSGLATGGNEQFF. CDR3 nucleotide sequence: TGTGCCAGCAGTTCTGGACTAGCGACGGGGGGTAATGAGCAGTTCTTC.

In this sample, this clone turned up once. V is TRBV14 and J is TRBJ1-1; D is unclear. The CDR3 length is 15 residues. Trimming pared 0 bases from V and 2 bases from J, leaving 10 bases between. Per germline, CDR1 SGHDN and CDR2 FVKESK. This chain's CDR3 is CASSQDRRLNTEAFF. In DNA form, the CDR3 reads TGTGCCAGCAGCCAAGATCGGCGTTTAAACACTGAAGCTTTCTTT.

V gene TRBV7-2 combines with J gene TRBJ2-7, with 12 positions matching TRBD2. Germline V gene data show CDR1 as SGHTA and CDR2 as FQGNSA. The CDR3 runs 15 residues. With V trimmed by 3 bases and J by 5 bases, 5 bases remained unmatched. This CDR3 is CASSFRLAGDHEQYF. In nucleotides, the CDR3 is TGTGCCAGCAGCTTCCGACTAGCGGGAGACCACGAGCAGTACTTC.

V and J are TRBV5-5 and TRBJ1-1, with 10 bases lining up with TRBD1. The CDR3 totals 15 residues. V shed 3 bases, J shed 3 bases, and the junction held 5 bases outside the gene matches. CDR1 and CDR2 from the germline V gene are SGHKS and YYEKEE (reference sequence). The CDR3 nucleotides are TGTGCCAGCAGCTGGGGACAGGGGCACGACACTGAAGCTTTCTTT. It codes for CASSWGQGHDTEAFF.

The chain recombines TRBV2 with TRBJ2-3; 9 positions agree with TRBD2. The CDR3 consists of 13 residues. Germline trimming cut 6 bases from V and 8 bases from J; bases unmatched to any gene: 6. CDR1 is SNHLY, CDR2 FYNNEI, per germline. CDR3 DNA: TGTGCCAGCAGCCTAGCGGGGCCCAGTACGCAGTATTTT. It is translated as CASSLAGPSTQYF. Together with reference TRBV2 and TRBJ2-3, the CDR3 gives the full variable domain: EPEVTQTPSHQVTQMGQEVILRCVPISNHLYFYWYRQILGQKVEFLVSFYNNEISEKSEIFDDQFSVERPDGSNFTLKIRSTKLEDSAMYFCASSLAGPSTQYFGPGTRLTVL.